The source of this TCR beta chain is a study of cytomegalovirus exposure and HLA in healthy donors. General study points: With DRB1 most and HLA-C fewest, TCR association rates differed between HLA loci in a later analysis. The study dropped some indistinguishable V segments, TRBV6-2 and TRBV6-3 among them. A later analysis reportedly found that, within productive TCRs, an Asian-associated ancestry cluster had fewer N-insertions than the mean observed across the roughly 700 donors.

This CDR3 has 14 residues. Germline V CDR1 and CDR2: SGHTA, FQGNSA. The germline V and J ends were trimmed by 5 bases and 3 bases, with 10 bases remaining between them. This clone was seen a handful of times. Its target is unknown. The primer mix had 60 Vbeta and 13 Jbeta primers. In the study's own analysis: Later work found 80 million or so unique TCR beta chains, with some 11 million shared. The assay was immunoSEQ multiplex PCR, and TCRdb's table has in-frame clones only and misses some. The V and J calls and clone size are taken from that table; D and trimming were inferred from the DNA. This sample has over 85,000 clones, with about 74% found just once.

The chain combines TRBV7-2 with TRBJ1-4; D is ambiguous. The sequence came from a male donor in good health and CMV-seropositive. The sequencing sample was made of PBMCs. CDR3 in DNA: TGTGCCAGCAGCGCAAACGGGGCTAATGAAAAACTGTTTTTT. It codes for CASSANGANEKLFF.